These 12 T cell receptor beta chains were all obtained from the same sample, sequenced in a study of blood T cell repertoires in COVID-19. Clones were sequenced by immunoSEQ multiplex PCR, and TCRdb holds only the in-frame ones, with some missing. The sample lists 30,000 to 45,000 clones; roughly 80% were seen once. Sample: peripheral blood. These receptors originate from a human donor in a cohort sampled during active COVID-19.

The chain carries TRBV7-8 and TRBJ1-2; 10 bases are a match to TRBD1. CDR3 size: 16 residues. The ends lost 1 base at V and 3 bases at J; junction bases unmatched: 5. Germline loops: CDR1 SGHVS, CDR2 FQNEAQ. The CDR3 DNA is TGTGCCAGCAGCTTAGGGGGGACAGGGGTTCACTATGGCTACACCTTC. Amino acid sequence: CASSLGGTGVHYGYTF.

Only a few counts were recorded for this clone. CDR3 in DNA: TGCGCCAGCAGCTCGACTAGCGGGGGGCAGTCAGATACGCAGTATTTT. Translation: CASSSTSGGQSDTQYF. This rearrangement joins TRBV5-1 to TRBJ2-3, with 13 bases aligning to TRBD2. Germline assignment: CDR1 SGHRS and CDR2 YFSETQ. This CDR3 is 16 amino acids long. Unmatched junction bases numbered 5, after V lost 3 bases and J lost 4 bases.

The CDR3 loop reads CASSQTGSGELFF. The CDR3 DNA reads TGTGCCAGCAGCCAAACCGGTTCCGGGGAGCTGTTTTTT. This chain connects TRBV3-1 (or the pseudogene TRBV3-2) to TRBJ2-2; D not certain. Germline V gene lookup returns CDR1 LGHDT and CDR2 YNNKEL (reference sequence). The CDR3 is 13 amino acids. Trimming stripped 2 bases from V and 6 bases from J, with 7 bases between.

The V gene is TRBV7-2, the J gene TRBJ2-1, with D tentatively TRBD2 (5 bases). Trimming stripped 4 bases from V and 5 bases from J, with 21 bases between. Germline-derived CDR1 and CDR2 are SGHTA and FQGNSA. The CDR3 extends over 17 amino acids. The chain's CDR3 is CASSSQSYGLAHNEQFF. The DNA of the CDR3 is TGTGCCAGCAGCTCCCAGAGTTATGGACTTGCGCACAATGAGCAGTTCTTC.

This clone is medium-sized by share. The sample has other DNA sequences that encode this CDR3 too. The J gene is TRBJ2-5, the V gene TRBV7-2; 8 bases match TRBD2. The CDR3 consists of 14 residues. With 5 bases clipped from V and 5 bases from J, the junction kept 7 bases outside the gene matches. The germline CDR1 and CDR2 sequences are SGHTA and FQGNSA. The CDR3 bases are TGTGCCAGCAGCAACGGGGGGGCCGGCGAGACCCAGTACTTC. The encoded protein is CASSNGGAGETQYF.

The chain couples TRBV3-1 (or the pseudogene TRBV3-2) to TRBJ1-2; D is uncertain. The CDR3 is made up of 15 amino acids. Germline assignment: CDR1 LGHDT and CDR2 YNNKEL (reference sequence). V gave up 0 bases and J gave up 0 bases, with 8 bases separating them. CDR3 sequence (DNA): TGTGCCAGCAGCCAAGAGGTCAGTCCTAACTATGGCTACACCTTC. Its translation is CASSQEVSPNYGYTF.

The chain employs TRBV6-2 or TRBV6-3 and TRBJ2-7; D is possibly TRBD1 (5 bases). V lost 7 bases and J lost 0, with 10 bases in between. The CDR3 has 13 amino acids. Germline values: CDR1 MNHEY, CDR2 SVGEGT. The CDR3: CASNPDSSYEQYF. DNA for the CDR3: TGTGCCAGCAACCCCGACAGCTCCTACGAGCAGTACTTC.

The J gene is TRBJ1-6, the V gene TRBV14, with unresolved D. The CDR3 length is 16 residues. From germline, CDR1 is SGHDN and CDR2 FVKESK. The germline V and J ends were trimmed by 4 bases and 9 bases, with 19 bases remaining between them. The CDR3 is CASSRVEGPYGSPLHF. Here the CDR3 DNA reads TGTGCCAGCAGCCGTGTTGAGGGTCCTTACGGTTCACCCCTCCACTTT.

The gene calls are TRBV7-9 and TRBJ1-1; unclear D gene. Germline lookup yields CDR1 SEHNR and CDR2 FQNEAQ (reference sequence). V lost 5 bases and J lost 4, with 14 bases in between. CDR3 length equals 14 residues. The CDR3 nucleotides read TGTGCCAGCAGCCGAAGCCAGGAGGCCACTGAAGCTTTCTTT. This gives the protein CASSRSQEATEAFF.

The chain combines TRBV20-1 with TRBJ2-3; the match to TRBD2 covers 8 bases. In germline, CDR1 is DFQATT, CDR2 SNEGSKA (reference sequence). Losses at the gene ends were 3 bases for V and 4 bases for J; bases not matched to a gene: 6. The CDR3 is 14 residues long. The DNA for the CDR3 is TGCAGTGCTAGTTCGGGGGGGAACTCAGATACGCAGTATTTT. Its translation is CSASSGGNSDTQYF.

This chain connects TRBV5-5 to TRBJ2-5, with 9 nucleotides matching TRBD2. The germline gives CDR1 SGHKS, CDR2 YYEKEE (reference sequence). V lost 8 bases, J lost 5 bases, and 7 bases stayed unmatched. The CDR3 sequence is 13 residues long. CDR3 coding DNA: TGTGCCAGTAGATTCAGCGGGGGGGAGACCCAGTACTTC. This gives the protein CASRFSGGETQYF.

DNA for the CDR3: TGTGCCAGCAGCCATCCGGGACTAGAGTACGAGCAGTACTTC. Its protein is CASSHPGLEYEQYF. The V call is TRBV3-1 (or the pseudogene TRBV3-2), the J call TRBJ2-7; TRBD2 matches at 8 bases. This CDR3 has 14 amino acids. The V segment lost 3 bases and the J segment 4 bases; nucleotides outside the gene matches: 5. Germline CDR1 reads LGHDT; CDR2 reads YNNKEL (reference sequence).